This T cell receptor beta chain was sequenced in a study of cytomegalovirus exposure and HLA in healthy donors. Study-level points and caveats: There were several of the most significant clusters that appeared linked to common viral pathogens in a later analysis. According to reports, the classifier identified cytomegalovirus status with high specificity and sensitivity.

Concerning this clone: Its antigen is currently unknown.

The CDR3 has 15 amino acids. Germline assignment: CDR1 SGDLS and CDR2 YYNGEE. Trimming cost V 0 bases and J 1 base; bases outside gene matches: 2. The PCR was carried out with 60 Vbeta primers and 13 Jbeta primers. Here immunoSEQ multiplex PCR was the method, and the copy in TCRdb shows in-frame clones only, minus some. There are about 54,000 clones in the sample; about 84% occur only once, and more than 1.4% lies in the top ten. The receptor's source is a female donor in good health and CMV-seronegative. This sequence joins TRBV9 and TRBJ2-7; the match to TRBD2 covers 9 bases. Sample: PBMCs. CDR3 amino acids: CASSVVAGESYEQYF. The CDR3 DNA is TGTGCCAGCAGCGTAGTAGCGGGGGAATCCTACGAGCAGTACTTC. Full variable domain (outside the CDR3, taken from reference TRBV9 and TRBJ2-7): DSGVTQTPKHLITATGQRVTLRCSPRSGDLSVYWYQQSLDQGLQFLIQYYNGEERAKGNILERFSAQQFPDLHSELNLSSLELGDSALYFCASSVVAGESYEQYFGPGTRLTVT.